In its sample, the clone carrying this T cell receptor beta chain was seen a few times. This sample was included in a study of blood T cell repertoires in COVID-19. The overall study: Samples taken during acute and convalescent COVID-19 were collected in the United States, Italy and Spain.

In the original analysis: Nucleated cell number was recorded as an estimate derived from reference gene primer amplification. TCRdb keeps only in-frame clones here, not all; method: immunoSEQ multiplex PCR. The DNA was the basis for D and trimming; V, J and clone size are from that table. The data contain 150,000 to 200,000 clones, approximately 87% of them singletons. J was trimmed by 4 bases and V by 2 bases; bases with no gene match: 15. The CDR3 covers 18 residues. Germline V gene sequence: CDR1 SGDLS, CDR2 YYNGEE. The sequenced sample consisted of peripheral blood. The gene calls are TRBV9 and TRBJ2-1, with TRBD1 matching 7 bases. The clonotype was recovered from a woman in her sixties or seventies with COVID-19, enrolled during active disease. CDR3 bases: TGTGCCAGCAGCGTCCGGGACAGTAGGTCCACTTCTTACAATGAGCAGTTCTTC. The encoded protein is CASSVRDSRSTSYNEQFF.